The 18 T cell receptor beta chains presented below share a single source sample, sequenced in a study of blood T cells in healthy people across ages. Then a second PCR, running about 7 to 11 cycles, was carried out with a sample-barcoded 5' primer and a J-beta primer mix. TCRdb analysed the 5' RACE reads with MiXCR anew, one entry per CDR3 protein. The sample shows 1.5 million to 2 million distinct CDR3 sequences, 49% of them seen only once. Material for sequencing was blood. Source of these receptors: a woman between 40 and 55 years old in good health.

This clonotype was seen at least ten times. V usage is TRBV7-2 and J usage is TRBJ1-1, with D uncertain. Germline loops: CDR1 SGHTA, CDR2 FQGNSA. The germline V and J ends were trimmed by 5 bases and 5 bases, with 12 bases remaining between them. This CDR3 contains 13 residues. The CDR3 DNA follows: TGTGCCAGCAGCCAGAGAAGCGCGACTGAAGCTTTCTTT. Protein sequence: CASSQRSATEAFF.

The V gene is TRBV7-2, the J gene TRBJ1-2; D unclear. Germline V gene data show CDR1 as SGHTA and CDR2 as FQGNSA. The V end lost 2 bases, the J end lost 1 base, and 8 bases lay between the germline ends. The CDR3 length is 14 residues. The CDR3 protein is CASSLINSNYGYTF. The CDR3 DNA reads TGTGCCAGCAGCTTAATAAACAGTAACTATGGCTACACCTTC.

This rearrangement joins TRBV2 to TRBJ2-4, with 15 bases lining up with TRBD2. The last part of the DNA fits TRBJ2-7 better; the J call may be wrong. This CDR3 comprises 14 residues. Per the germline V gene, CDR1 is SNHLY and CDR2 is FYNNEI. CDR3 in amino acids: CASRGLAGGYEQYF. CDR3 nucleotide sequence: TGTGCCAGCAGGGGACTAGCGGGGGGTTACGAGCAGTACTTC.

V is TRBV6-4 and J is TRBJ1-1, with D uncertain. Trimming removed 4 bases from V and 4 bases from J, with 10 bases in between. Germline V CDR1 and CDR2: MRHNA, SNTAGT. The CDR3 runs 13 residues. The DNA for the CDR3 is TGTGCCAGCAGTGGACGGTCTGGCACTGAAGCTTTCTTT. This gives the protein CASSGRSGTEAFF.

This clonotype was picked up a small number of times. V and J are TRBV24-1 and TRBJ2-3; 9 nucleotides agree with TRBD2. The germline gives CDR1 KGHDR, CDR2 SFDVKD. Unmatched junction bases numbered 9, after V lost 9 bases and J lost 6 bases. The CDR3 has 14 residues. For the CDR3, the DNA is TGTGCCACCCAGCAGCGGGGGGCGCTGGATACGCAGTATTTT. Translation: CATQQRGALDTQYF.

The table lists this clonotype with a few counts. V gene TRBV10-3 combines with J gene TRBJ2-5, with D possibly TRBD2 on 6 matching bases. Germline CDR1 is ENHRY and CDR2 is SYGVKD. This CDR3 comprises 15 residues. V was cut by 8 bases and J by 0 bases, with 16 bases left in between. The CDR3 sequence is CAIAPGVRNQETQYF. For the CDR3, the DNA is TGTGCCATCGCTCCGGGAGTAAGAAACCAAGAGACCCAGTACTTC.

The chain links TRBV28 to TRBJ2-3; D remains unclear. V dropped 8 bases and J dropped 4 bases, with 16 bases sitting between them. The CDR3 totals 14 residues. CDR1 MDHEN and CDR2 SYDVKM come from the germline V gene. CDR3 loop: CASLMDRVADTQYF. The CDR3, as DNA: TGTGCCAGCCTAATGGATAGGGTTGCAGATACGCAGTATTTT.

The chain links TRBV5-5 to TRBJ2-4; TRBD1 agrees at 8 bases. The J call may be in error: the DNA end matches TRBJ2-7 better. The CDR3 is made up of 14 amino acids. The germline CDR1 and CDR2 sequences are SGHKS and YYEKEE (reference sequence). The CDR3 is CASSFSDRAYEQYF. The CDR3 DNA is TGTGCCAGCAGCTTCTCGGACAGGGCCTACGAGCAGTACTTC.

This clonotype was observed a handful of times. The V call is TRBV15, the J call TRBJ2-1; 9 nucleotides agree with TRBD1. Germline V CDR1 and CDR2: LNHNV, YYDKDF (reference sequence). The CDR3 is made up of 14 amino acids. J was trimmed by 5 bases and V by 5 bases; bases with no gene match: 4. CDR3 sequence: CATSGGTGNNEQFF. CDR3 sequence (DNA): TGTGCCACCAGCGGGGGGACAGGGAACAATGAGCAGTTCTTC. Full variable domain (missing parts from reference TRBV15 and TRBJ2-1): DAMVIQNPRYQVTQFGKPVTLSCSQTLNHNVMYWYQQKSSQAPKLLFHYYDKDFNNEADTPDNFQSRRPNTSFCFLDIRSPGLGDTAMYLCATSGGTGNNEQFFGPGTRLTVL.

The V and J genes are TRBV9 and TRBJ2-2, with no clear D. CDR3 size: 12 residues. V lost 0 bases to trimming and J lost 6 bases, with 3 bases between them. Germline lookup yields CDR1 SGDLS and CDR2 YYNGEE. CDR3 nucleotide sequence: TGTGCCAGCAGCGTAGCCGCCGGGGAGCTGTTTTTT. Translating it yields CASSVAAGELFF.

This clonotype was counted a single time. The V and J genes are TRBV20-1 and TRBJ2-7; 11 bases agree with TRBD1. The CDR3 runs 19 residues. Looked up from germline, CDR1 is DFQATT and CDR2 is SNEGSKA (reference sequence). V was pared by 1 base and J by 10 bases, with 24 bases of the junction left unmatched. The CDR3 here is CSARASGTGGRLAPRAQYF. The CDR3 DNA reads TGCAGTGCTAGAGCCTCCGGGACAGGGGGTAGGCTAGCACCAAGGGCCCAGTACTTC.

The genes are TRBV12-3 or TRBV12-4 and TRBJ2-7; tentatively, D is TRBD2 (6 bases). V lost 4 bases and J lost 1, with 14 bases in between. The CDR3 has 15 residues. The CDR3: CASSWTNIGSYEQYF. The CDR3 DNA follows: TGTGCCAGCAGTTGGACTAATATCGGGTCCTACGAGCAGTACTTC.

The chain joins TRBV28 to TRBJ2-5, with D possibly being TRBD2 (5 bases). Germline-derived CDR1 and CDR2 are MDHEN and SYDVKM. This CDR3 region has 14 residues. V gave up 6 bases and J gave up 5 bases, with 16 bases separating them. The CDR3 spells CASRSAGLGETQYF. The CDR3 nucleotides read TGTGCCAGCAGGTCGGCGGGCTTGGGGGAGACCCAGTACTTC.

V usage is TRBV28 and J usage is TRBJ2-5, with 11 bases identical to TRBD2. The better agreement between TRBJ2-1 and the DNA end casts doubt on the J call. This CDR3 spans 16 amino acids. CDR1 MDHEN and CDR2 SYDVKM come from the germline V gene. The CDR3 DNA reads as TGTGCCAGCAGAAATAGCGGGGGGGCTGTCACAGAGACCCAGTTCTTC. Its translation: CASRNSGGAVTETQFF.

This sequence joins TRBV21-1 and TRBJ2-5; the listed D gene, TRBD2, was not tested against the DNA. TRBV21-1 corresponds to a pseudogene. The CDR3 runs 15 residues. CDR3 coding DNA: TGTGCCAGCAGCAATAGGGCCGCCGGACAAGAGACCCAGTACTTC. Amino acid sequence: CASSNRAAGQETQYF.

The chain joins TRBV6-2 or TRBV6-3 to TRBJ2-1; 7 nucleotides align to TRBD2. Germline V gene lookup returns CDR1 MNHEY and CDR2 SVGEGT. The CDR3 consists of 15 residues. Trimming removed 10 bases from V and 0 bases from J; junction bases left unmatched: 9. DNA of the CDR3: TGTGCCATCAGCAGGTCGGGGGGCTCCTACAATGAGCAGTTCTTC. It codes for CAISRSGGSYNEQFF.

This clonotype was found a few times. The J gene is TRBJ2-5, the V gene TRBV7-2; TRBD2 might be the D (6 bases). The CDR3 spans 15 residues. V lost 1 base and J lost 1, with 10 bases in between. Germline CDR1 SGHTA, CDR2 FQGNSA. CDR3 DNA sequence: TGTGCCAGCAGCTTAGTAGCGGCAAGCCAAGAGACCCAGTACTTC. As protein: CASSLVAASQETQYF.

This clonotype appeared a few times. This chain joins TRBV29-1 and TRBJ2-1, with 7 bases matching TRBD2. V lost 3 bases and J lost 7; bases outside the gene matches: 12. CDR1 and CDR2 (germline): SQVTM, ANQGSEA. There are 15 residues in the CDR3. This CDR3 is CSVDSPGGFGNEQFF. The CDR3 DNA follows: TGCAGCGTTGACTCCCCGGGAGGCTTCGGGAATGAGCAGTTCTTC.